The clone carrying this TCR beta chain has at least ten counts. Losses at the gene ends were 1 base for V and 10 bases for J; bases not matched to a gene: 0. Germline V gene data show CDR1 as KGHDR and CDR2 as SFDVKD. CDR3 length equals 12 residues. No donor was unhealthy or non-Caucasian. Using its own MiXCR run on the 5' RACE reads, TCRdb lists one record per CDR3 protein. The sample has 640,000 or so distinct CDR3 sequences, 6% to 6.5% seen once. The source of the sample is a study of identical twins. This sequence was found in a man in his late teens or twenties in good health. The chain links TRBV24-1 to TRBJ2-1, with TRBD2 matching 7 bases. The sequencing input was naive T cells sorted from blood. The CDR3: CATSDFGGEQFF. The DNA for the CDR3 is TGTGCCACCAGTGATTTCGGGGGGGAGCAGTTCTTC.